Below, 18 T cell receptor beta chains from the same sample are listed, as sequenced in a study of T cells after yellow fever vaccination. TCRdb re-derived calls from the 5' RACE reads in MiXCR, one entry per CDR3 protein. Of 100,000 to 150,000 distinct CDR3 sequences listed, 8.9% are singletons. The specimen comprised CD8+ T cells sorted from PBMCs, sampled on the day of the yellow fever booster vaccination. Receptors originate from a man between 18 and 29 years old who received the YFV17D yellow fever vaccine.

This clonotype has a single count. DNA for the CDR3: TGTGCCAGCAGTGACTCTGTACTAGCGGATACGCAGTATTTT. As protein: CASSDSVLADTQYF. The chain joins TRBV6-4 to TRBJ2-3; TRBD2 matches at 7 bases. The CDR3 is 14 amino acids. Germline CDR1 MRHNA, CDR2 SNTAGT. With 0 bases clipped from V and 6 bases from J, the junction kept 3 bases outside the gene matches.

This clonotype was seen more than once but under ten times. The rearrangement uses TRBV7-3 and TRBJ1-6, with D unclear. This CDR3 has 12 residues. Trimming cost V 2 bases and J 7 bases, with 3 bases left between them. In germline, CDR1 is SGHTA, CDR2 FQGTGA. CDR3 protein: CASSLGNSPLHF. The CDR3 nucleotides read TGTGCCAGCAGCTTAGGGAATTCACCCCTCCACTTT.

V gene TRBV5-1 combines with J gene TRBJ1-1, with no clear D. The germline gives CDR1 SGHRS, CDR2 YFSETQ. The CDR3 is 15 amino acids. Trimming removed 5 bases from V and 4 bases from J, with 18 bases in between. CDR3 nucleotides: TGCGCCAGCAGGCGGCGGGGAGAAGAAAGCACTGAAGCTTTCTTT. As protein: CASRRRGEESTEAFF.

The sample holds a few counts of this clonotype. The V and J genes are TRBV5-6 and TRBJ2-3; tentatively, D is TRBD1 or TRBD2 (5 bases each). This CDR3 region has 18 residues. Looked up from germline, CDR1 is SGHDT and CDR2 is YYEEEE. The V gene lost 0 bases and the J gene lost 3 bases, with 20 bases spanning the gap. The DNA for the CDR3 is TGTGCCAGCAGCTTGGAGGGTCTGTGGGACGGGGAGACAGATACGCAGTATTTT. Protein: CASSLEGLWDGETDTQYF.

A few counts support this clonotype. The V call is TRBV7-2, the J call TRBJ2-1, with 11 positions matching TRBD2. Germline CDR1 and CDR2: SGHTA and FQGNSA. The CDR3 extends over 16 amino acids. J was trimmed by 7 bases and V by 2 bases; bases with no gene match: 7. The CDR3 bases are TGTGCCAGCAGCTTACGTAGCGGGGGGGCCCGGAATGAGCAGTTCTTC. Protein: CASSLRSGGARNEQFF.

This chain connects TRBV30 to TRBJ1-2; D is unclear. V was clipped by 0 bases and J by 8 bases, with 19 bases between them. Germline CDR1 reads GTSNPN; CDR2 reads SVGIG (reference sequence). This CDR3 contains 15 residues. Here the CDR3 DNA reads TGTGCCTGGAGTGTAAGAAACCCCTCAACTCTAGGCTACACCTTC. Its protein is CAWSVRNPSTLGYTF.

The rearrangement links TRBV28 to TRBJ2-5; D is perhaps TRBD2 (5 bases). Germline V gene data show CDR1 as MDHEN and CDR2 as SYDVKM. V lost 2 bases to trimming and J lost 7 bases, with 14 bases between them. This CDR3 comprises 14 residues. The CDR3 DNA reads as TGTGCCAGCAGTTTAAGGACTTGGGCGGGGACCCAGTACTTC. This sequence encodes CASSLRTWAGTQYF.

The rearrangement links TRBV5-1 to TRBJ2-3; a possible D gene is TRBD2 (7 bases). The CDR3 extends over 15 amino acids. Trimming took 0 bases from V and 3 from J, leaving 11 bases between them. Germline V gene data show CDR1 as SGHRS and CDR2 as YFSETQ. The CDR3 loop is CASSLARGGTDTQYF. The CDR3 nucleotides are TGCGCCAGCAGCTTGGCCAGGGGAGGGACAGATACGCAGTATTTT.

The sample holds a few counts of this clonotype. The rearrangement links TRBV25-1 to TRBJ1-2; D perhaps matches TRBD1 (5 bases). The V gene's germline CDR1 is MGHDK and CDR2 SYGVNS. The V end was cut by 7 bases, the J end by 7 bases, with 10 bases between. This CDR3 is built from 11 residues. CDR3 DNA: TGTGCCAGCAACCAGGGACTTGGCTACACCTTC. It yields the protein CASNQGLGYTF.

The chain has TRBV4-1 and TRBJ2-1, with 7 positions matching TRBD1. This CDR3 comprises 17 residues. Germline V gene data show CDR1 as MGHRA and CDR2 as YSYEKL. Unmatched junction bases numbered 13, after V lost 4 bases and J lost 4 bases. CDR3: CASSPLTSGTAYNEQFF. The DNA of the CDR3 is TGCGCCAGCAGCCCCCTAACATCGGGGACAGCTTACAATGAGCAGTTCTTC.

This clonotype appeared many times. The genes are TRBV4-3 and TRBJ2-1, with 12 bases that match TRBD2. The CDR3 totals 17 residues. V lost 3 bases, J lost 7 bases, and 10 bases stayed unmatched. Germline lookup yields CDR1 LGHNA and CDR2 YSLEER. CDR3 nucleotide sequence: TGCGCCAGCAGCCAGGAGCTTCTAGCGGGGGGGCCAAATGAGCAGTTCTTC. Encoded protein: CASSQELLAGGPNEQFF.

The chain carries TRBV4-1 and TRBJ2-7; 11 bases are a match to TRBD1. The J segment lost 2 bases and the V segment lost 3 bases, leaving 6 bases of the junction unmatched. The CDR3 is made up of 16 amino acids. Germline V gene data show CDR1 as MGHRA and CDR2 as YSYEKL. The CDR3 region has the DNA TGCGCCAGCAGCCAGGCTCCGGGACAGGGGGCCTACGAGCAGTACTTC. Translating gives CASSQAPGQGAYEQYF.

The chain recombines TRBV29-1 with TRBJ2-5, with D tentatively TRBD1 or TRBD2 (5 bases each). This CDR3 is built from 18 residues. Trimming took 1 base from V and 4 from J, leaving 25 bases between them. Germline V gives CDR1 SQVTM, CDR2 ANQGSEA. This CDR3 reads CSVEGASSDLSGGETQYF. In nucleotides, the CDR3 is TGCAGCGTTGAAGGGGCGTCGAGTGACCTGAGTGGGGGAGAGACCCAGTACTTC.

The chain's CDR3 is CASTPLLPSNYGYTF. In DNA, the CDR3 is TGTGCCAGCACTCCCTTGCTGCCATCTAACTATGGCTACACCTTC. The chain joins TRBV7-9 to TRBJ1-2; D unresolved. V gave up 7 bases and J gave up 0 bases, with 15 bases separating them. CDR3 length equals 15 residues. CDR1 is SEHNR and CDR2 is FQNEAQ in the germline V gene (reference sequence).

This clonotype appeared once. This chain connects TRBV15 to TRBJ2-3; 13 nucleotides line up with TRBD2. The length of the CDR3 is 19 residues. V trimming: 0 bases; J trimming: 5 bases; junction bases outside the gene matches: 11. Germline loops: CDR1 LNHNV, CDR2 YYDKDF (reference sequence). CDR3 residues: CATSRDSEGLAGYGDTQYF. CDR3 sequence (DNA): TGTGCCACCAGCAGAGATAGCGAGGGACTAGCGGGGTATGGAGATACGCAGTATTTT.

This chain connects TRBV4-3 to TRBJ1-1; perhaps TRBD1 as D (5 bases). Trimming cost V 1 base and J 1 base, with 10 bases left between them. CDR1 and CDR2 (germline): LGHNA, YSLEER. The CDR3 consists of 15 residues. In DNA, the CDR3 is TGCGCCAGCAGCCAAGTTGGGAGGGGGAACACTGAAGCTTTCTTT. It yields the protein CASSQVGRGNTEAFF.

This clonotype showed up just a few times. A much larger clone lies one base from this, so it may be a read error. The genes are TRBV20-1 and TRBJ2-6, with D hard to call. This CDR3 spans 13 amino acids. Germline lookup yields CDR1 DFQATT and CDR2 SNEGSKA (reference sequence). Deletions cut 2 bases from V and 0 bases from J, with 2 bases between. This CDR3 is CSARISGANVLTF. The CDR3 DNA is TGCAGTGCTAGAATCTCTGGGGCCAACGTCCTGACTTTC.

This clonotype came up a few times. This chain links TRBV6-2 or TRBV6-3 with TRBJ2-1; a weak D match, TRBD2 (7 bases). V was shortened by 6 bases and J by 0 bases, with 18 bases between the two germline ends. The CDR3 sequence is 17 residues long. From germline, CDR1 is MNHEY and CDR2 SVGEGT. The CDR3 DNA sequence: TGTGCCAGCAGAAAGGGGGGGTGGGACTCCTCCTACAATGAGCAGTTCTTC. It is translated as CASRKGGWDSSYNEQFF.